Below, 28 T cell receptor beta chains from the same sample are listed, as sequenced in a study of cytomegalovirus exposure and HLA in healthy donors. PCR primers comprised 60 Vbeta and 13 Jbeta primers. This table comes from immunoSEQ multiplex PCR, and its TCRdb copy is limited to in-frame clones, with some not included. The table records 110,000 to 150,000 clones, around 10% of them present only once. Input material: PBMCs. The receptors shown here come from a male donor in good health and CMV-seronegative.

This clone was detected a few times. DNA of the CDR3: TGTGCCAGCAGTGACGCGGCTCATTCGAAAGAGACCCAGTACTTC. It encodes CASSDAAHSKETQYF. This chain links TRBV25-1 with TRBJ2-5; D call uncertain. There are 15 residues in the CDR3. V was clipped by 3 bases and J by 3 bases, with 14 bases between them. Looked up from germline, CDR1 is MGHDK and CDR2 is SYGVNS.

In this sample, this clone turned up a few times. The CDR3: CASSEISGVGTGELFF. Written as DNA, the CDR3 is TGTGCCAGCAGTGAGATTAGCGGGGTGGGCACCGGGGAGCTGTTTTTT. The chain joins TRBV6-1 to TRBJ2-2, with TRBD2 identical over 8 bases. V was clipped by 3 bases and J by 4 bases; unmatched bases: 7. Per the germline V gene, CDR1 is MNHNS and CDR2 is SASEGT. CDR3 length: 16 amino acids.

Only a few counts were recorded for this clone. V usage is TRBV9 and J usage is TRBJ2-5; 8 bases agree with TRBD1. J was trimmed by 4 bases and V by 4 bases; bases with no gene match: 9. This CDR3 is 15 amino acids long. Germline CDR1 and CDR2: SGDLS and YYNGEE. CDR3 in DNA: TGTGCCAGCAGCCCCCGACAGGGGTCGGGAGAGACCCAGTACTTC. It is translated as CASSPRQGSGETQYF.

The chain joins TRBV9 to TRBJ1-1, with D tentatively TRBD1 (5 bases). Germline loops: CDR1 SGDLS, CDR2 YYNGEE. CDR3 length: 14 residues. The V end was cut by 4 bases, the J end by 3 bases, with 13 bases between. This CDR3 is CASSLGGWDTEAFF. In nucleotides, the CDR3 is TGTGCCAGCAGCCTCGGGGGTTGGGACACTGAAGCTTTCTTT. The full variable domain, with the rest looked up from reference TRBV9 and TRBJ1-1, is DSGVTQTPKHLITATGQRVTLRCSPRSGDLSVYWYQQSLDQGLQFLIQYYNGEERAKGNILERFSAQQFPDLHSELNLSSLELGDSALYFCASSLGGWDTEAFFGQGTRLTVV.

This clone was seen a handful of times. J is TRBJ2-7 and V is TRBV29-1; 7 bases map to TRBD1. The CDR3 is made up of 12 amino acids. CDR1 and CDR2 from the germline V gene are SQVTM and ANQGSEA. Germline trimming cut 7 bases from V and 2 bases from J; bases unmatched to any gene: 5. The CDR3 sequence is CSADTGAYEQYF. CDR3 nucleotide sequence: TGCAGCGCCGATACAGGGGCCTACGAGCAGTACTTC.

The sample holds a few counts of this clone. The chain joins TRBV12-5 to TRBJ2-1; 10 bases are a match to TRBD2. This CDR3 comprises 15 residues. Germline CDR1 reads LGHNT; CDR2 reads FRNRAP. The junction had 13 bases not matched to a gene; V was cut back by 7 bases and J by 10 bases. The CDR3 sequence is CASASVLAGVGEQFF. In nucleotides, the CDR3 is TGTGCTAGTGCCTCGGTTCTAGCGGGAGTGGGGGAGCAGTTCTTC.

This clone turned up a few times. The V call is TRBV4-1, the J call TRBJ1-1; 7 bases map to TRBD1. After removal of 4 bases from V and 4 bases from J, the junction contained 3 bases not matched to a gene. CDR3 length: 13 residues. Germline lookup yields CDR1 MGHRA and CDR2 YSYEKL. DNA for the CDR3: TGCGCCAGCAGCCGCCAGGGGGGCACTGAAGCTTTCTTT. This gives the protein CASSRQGGTEAFF.

The chain uses TRBV2 and TRBJ2-1; 7 nucleotides agree with TRBD2. The V segment lost 10 bases and the J segment 1 base; nucleotides outside the gene matches: 4. This CDR3 has 13 amino acids. The germline V gene encodes CDR1 SNHLY and CDR2 FYNNEI. CDR3 loop: CAKRRESYNEQFF. CDR3 bases: TGTGCCAAGCGGCGGGAGTCCTACAATGAGCAGTTCTTC.

The chain employs TRBV5-1 and TRBJ1-2, with TRBD1 identical over 9 bases. J gave up 4 bases and V 0 bases, and 7 bases lay outside the gene matches. This CDR3 region has 16 residues. Germline CDR1 SGHRS, CDR2 YFSETQ. The CDR3 protein is CASSLAPDRGGYGYTF. In nucleotides, the CDR3 is TGCGCCAGCAGCTTGGCCCCGGACAGGGGCGGCTATGGCTACACCTTC.

In this sample, this clone turned up a few times. This rearrangement joins TRBV5-4 to TRBJ2-5; D may be TRBD2 (6 bases). The J call is doubtful: the DNA matches TRBJ2-7 better. This CDR3 is 13 amino acids long. CDR1 and CDR2 (germline): SGHNT, YYREEE (reference sequence). CDR3 bases: TGTGCCAGCAGCAGGGACTCGCTCGGCGAGCAGTACTTC. Protein: CASSRDSLGEQYF.

The chain joins TRBV13 to TRBJ1-4, with TRBD1 identical over 8 bases. Unmatched junction bases numbered 5, after V lost 1 base and J lost 7 bases. Looked up from germline, CDR1 is PRHDT and CDR2 is FYEKMQ (reference sequence). The CDR3 is 15 amino acids. Here the CDR3 DNA reads TGTGCCAGCAGCTTAGCCAGGGGGCTTGGTGAAAAACTGTTTTTT. The encoded protein is CASSLARGLGEKLFF.

This clone turned up a few times. CDR3 nucleotide sequence: TGTGCCAGCTCACCAGGGGGAGACAGGGTTGGTAGCTATGGCTACACCTTC. Translating it yields CASSPGGDRVGSYGYTF. The rearrangement uses TRBV18 and TRBJ1-2; 7 bases map to TRBD1. Unmatched junction bases numbered 13, after V lost 2 bases and J lost 4 bases. Germline V gene lookup returns CDR1 KGHSH and CDR2 LQKENI. CDR3 length: 17 residues.

The V call is TRBV15, the J call TRBJ2-1; 7 nucleotides align to TRBD1. This CDR3 has 16 residues. The V gene end was trimmed by 3 bases and the J gene end by 3 bases; junction bases not matched to a gene: 8. The V gene's germline CDR1 is LNHNV and CDR2 YYDKDF (reference sequence). CDR3 sequence: CATSRITGAGYNEQFF. The CDR3 bases are TGTGCCACCAGCAGGATAACAGGGGCGGGCTACAATGAGCAGTTCTTC.

In this sample, this clone turned up a few times. This rearrangement joins TRBV2 to TRBJ2-3; D is possibly TRBD2 (6 bases). Germline V CDR1 and CDR2: SNHLY, FYNNEI. There are 16 residues in the CDR3. Trimming stripped 3 bases from V and 4 bases from J, with 17 bases between. This CDR3 reads CASSDPPGVIPDTQYF. CDR3 sequence (DNA): TGTGCCAGCAGTGACCCCCCGGGAGTAATCCCAGATACGCAGTATTTT.

This clone occurred a few times. This rearrangement joins TRBV5-1 to TRBJ1-1; D might be TRBD1 (6 bases). The CDR3 extends over 12 amino acids. Germline V gene sequence: CDR1 SGHRS, CDR2 YFSETQ. V was shortened by 4 bases and J by 7 bases, with 11 bases between the two germline ends. CDR3 region: CASSDDRSEAFF. Here the CDR3 DNA reads TGCGCCAGCAGCGACGACAGGAGTGAAGCTTTCTTT.

The rearrangement uses TRBV28 and TRBJ1-4; a weak D match, TRBD1 (5 bases). Trimming cost V 6 bases and J 7 bases, with 15 bases left between them. Germline V gene sequence: CDR1 MDHEN, CDR2 SYDVKM. The CDR3 is 14 residues long. CDR3 loop: CASSYPGFLEKLFF. The CDR3 region has the DNA TGTGCCAGCAGCTATCCAGGGTTTCTTGAAAAACTGTTTTTT.

V is TRBV6-1 and J is TRBJ1-1; D is perhaps TRBD1 (5 bases). This CDR3 comprises 14 residues. Between the trimmed V and J ends, which lost 5 bases and 3 bases, there was a span of 13 bases. Germline V lookup: CDR1 MNHNS, CDR2 SASEGT. CDR3 in amino acids: CASSPRERDTEAFF. In DNA form, the CDR3 reads TGTGCCAGCAGTCCCAGGGAAAGGGACACTGAAGCTTTCTTT.

This clone was seen more than once but under ten times. This chain joins TRBV6-6 and TRBJ2-5, with TRBD1 identical over 8 bases. The J segment lost 4 bases and the V segment lost 2 bases, leaving 9 bases of the junction unmatched. The CDR3 length is 16 residues. Per germline, CDR1 MNHNY and CDR2 SVGAGI (reference sequence). CDR3 sequence reads: CASSYGETGVGETQYF. DNA of the CDR3: TGTGCCAGCAGTTACGGCGAGACAGGGGTTGGAGAGACCCAGTACTTC.

This chain links TRBV14 with TRBJ2-2, with unresolved D. Per germline, CDR1 SGHDN and CDR2 FVKESK. Trimming cost V 3 bases and J 5 bases, with 7 bases left between them. This CDR3 is 13 amino acids long. The CDR3 sequence is CASSQERTGELFF. The CDR3 DNA reads as TGTGCCAGCAGCCAGGAGAGAACCGGGGAGCTGTTTTTT.

The rearrangement uses TRBV4-2 and TRBJ1-4, with TRBD1 as a possible D gene (5 bases). The ends were cut back, 6 bases at V and 0 bases at J, with 8 bases in the middle. In germline, CDR1 is LGHNA, CDR2 YNFKEQ. This CDR3 is built from 14 residues. CDR3 sequence: CASRPGSTNEKLFF. CDR3 bases: TGTGCCAGCAGGCCAGGGTCAACTAATGAAAAACTGTTTTTT.

The genes are TRBV6-4 and TRBJ1-2, with D possibly being TRBD1 (5 bases). Trimming left V 6 bases short and J 7 bases short, with 15 bases between. Per the germline V gene, CDR1 is MRHNA and CDR2 is SNTAGT. The CDR3 loop spans 13 amino acids. CDR3 region: CASSVDGHSGYTF. DNA for the CDR3: TGTGCCAGCAGCGTTGATGGACATTCTGGCTACACCTTC.

The rearrangement joins TRBV16 to TRBJ2-1, with D tentatively TRBD1 (5 bases). This CDR3 has 15 amino acids. The germline V gene has CDR1 KGHSY and CDR2 FQNENV. V gave up 3 bases and J gave up 4 bases, with 13 bases separating them. The CDR3 nucleotides read TGTGCCAGCAGCCAGACGGACATCTCATACAATGAGCAGTTCTTC. Translating it yields CASSQTDISYNEQFF.

This clone was detected a few times. This sequence joins TRBV6-5 and TRBJ1-3; D unresolved. Germline V gene sequence: CDR1 MNHEY, CDR2 SVGAGI. CDR3 length equals 15 residues. The germline V and J ends were trimmed by 6 bases and 1 base, with 13 bases remaining between them. The CDR3 bases are TGTGCCAGCAGCTGGGAGAGGGCATCTGGAAACACCATATATTTT. It translates to CASSWERASGNTIYF.

CDR3 sequence (DNA): TGTGCCAGCAGTTCGCTACAGGGGGCTGGTCTGGGAAAACTGTTTTTT. Amino acids: CASSSLQGAGLGKLFF. The chain carries TRBV7-9 and TRBJ1-4; 9 bases agree with TRBD1. Germline V gene sequence: CDR1 SEHNR, CDR2 FQNEAQ (reference sequence). CDR3 size: 16 residues. With 6 bases clipped from V and 10 bases from J, the junction kept 15 bases outside the gene matches.

The chain recombines TRBV6-5 with TRBJ2-1; 10 bases align to TRBD2. This CDR3 region has 12 residues. CDR1 and CDR2 from the germline V gene are MNHEY and SVGAGI. The junction had 7 bases not matched to a gene; V was cut back by 6 bases and J by 14 bases. The CDR3 DNA reads as TGTGCCAGCAGGAACAGCGGGGGGGAGGAGTTCTTC. Its translation is CASRNSGGEEFF.

This clone was seen more than once but under ten times. The chain links TRBV20-1 to TRBJ2-3; D is uncertain. The CDR3 spans 11 residues. Between the trimmed V and J ends, which lost 7 bases and 3 bases, there was a span of 8 bases. CDR1 is DFQATT, CDR2 SNEGSKA, per germline (reference sequence). CDR3 bases: TGCAGTGTTCACATAACAGATACGCAGTATTTT. Protein product: CSVHITDTQYF.

This clone was counted between two and nine times. The chain is built from TRBV27 and TRBJ1-1, with TRBD1 matching over 8 bases. V shed 6 bases, J shed 6 bases, and the junction held 21 bases outside the gene matches. Germline values: CDR1 MNHEY, CDR2 SMNVEV (reference sequence). The CDR3 spans 18 residues. The DNA for the CDR3 is TGTGCCAGCAGCAAGAGCCCCCGACAGGGGAGTTGGGCAGCTGAAGCTTTCTTT. Translating it yields CASSKSPRQGSWAAEAFF.

The chain is built from TRBV28 and TRBJ1-3; a possible D gene is TRBD1 (6 bases). V lost 6 bases to trimming and J lost 5 bases, with 17 bases between them. The CDR3 sequence is 15 residues long. From germline, CDR1 is MDHEN and CDR2 SYDVKM. CDR3 DNA sequence: TGTGCCAGCAGCTCGTCAGGGGAAAACAGAAACACCATATATTTT. Protein product: CASSSSGENRNTIYF.